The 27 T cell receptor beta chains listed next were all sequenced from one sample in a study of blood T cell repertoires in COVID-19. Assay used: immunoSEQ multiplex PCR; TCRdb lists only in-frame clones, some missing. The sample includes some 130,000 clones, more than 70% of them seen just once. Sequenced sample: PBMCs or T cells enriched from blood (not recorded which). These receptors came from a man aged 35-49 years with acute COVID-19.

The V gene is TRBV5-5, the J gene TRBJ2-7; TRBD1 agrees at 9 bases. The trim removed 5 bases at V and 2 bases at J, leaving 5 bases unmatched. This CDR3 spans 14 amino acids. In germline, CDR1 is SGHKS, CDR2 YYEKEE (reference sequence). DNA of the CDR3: TGTGCCAGCAGTTTCCGGGACAGGGCCTACGAGCAGTACTTC. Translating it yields CASSFRDRAYEQYF.

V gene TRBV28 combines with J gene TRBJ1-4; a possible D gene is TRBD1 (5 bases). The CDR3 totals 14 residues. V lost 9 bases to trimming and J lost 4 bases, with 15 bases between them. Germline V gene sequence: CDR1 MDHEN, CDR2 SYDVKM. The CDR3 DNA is TGTGCCAGTTGTGGAGGGACTGATAATGAAAAACTGTTTTTT. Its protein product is CASCGGTDNEKLFF.

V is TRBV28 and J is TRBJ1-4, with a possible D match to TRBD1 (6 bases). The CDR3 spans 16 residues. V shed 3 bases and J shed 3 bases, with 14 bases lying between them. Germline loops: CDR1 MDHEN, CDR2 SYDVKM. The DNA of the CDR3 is TGTGCCAGCAGTTTTGGGGGCTTTGGACCTAATGAAAAACTGTTTTTT. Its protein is CASSFGGFGPNEKLFF.

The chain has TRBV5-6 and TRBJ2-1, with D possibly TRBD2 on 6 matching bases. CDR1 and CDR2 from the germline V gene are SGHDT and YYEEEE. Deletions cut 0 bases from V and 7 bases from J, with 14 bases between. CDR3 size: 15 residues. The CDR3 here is CASSLGGTLGNEQFF. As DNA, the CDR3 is TGTGCCAGCAGCTTGGGGGGGACTCTCGGGAATGAGCAGTTCTTC.

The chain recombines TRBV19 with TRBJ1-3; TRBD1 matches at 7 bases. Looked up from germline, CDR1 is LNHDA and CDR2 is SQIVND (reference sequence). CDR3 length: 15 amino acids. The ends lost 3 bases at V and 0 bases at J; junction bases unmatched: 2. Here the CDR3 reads CASSIAGGSGNTIYF. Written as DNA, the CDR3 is TGTGCCAGTAGTATCGCAGGGGGCTCTGGAAACACCATATATTTT.

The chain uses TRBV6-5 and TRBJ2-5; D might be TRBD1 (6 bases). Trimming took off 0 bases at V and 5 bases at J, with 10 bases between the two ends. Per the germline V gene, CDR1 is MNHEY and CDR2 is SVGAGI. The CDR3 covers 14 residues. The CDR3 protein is CASSYSDRWETQYF. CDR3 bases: TGTGCCAGCAGTTACTCCGACAGGTGGGAGACCCAGTACTTC.

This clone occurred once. Here the CDR3 reads CASSHRQVPLGTEAFF. The CDR3 DNA is TGTGCCAGCAGCCATCGACAGGTCCCCTTGGGCACTGAAGCTTTCTTT. This rearrangement joins TRBV3-1 (or the pseudogene TRBV3-2) to TRBJ1-1, with D tentatively TRBD1 (6 bases). V was pared by 3 bases and J by 4 bases, with 18 bases between. Germline loops: CDR1 LGHDT, CDR2 YNNKEL (reference sequence). The CDR3 is 16 residues long.

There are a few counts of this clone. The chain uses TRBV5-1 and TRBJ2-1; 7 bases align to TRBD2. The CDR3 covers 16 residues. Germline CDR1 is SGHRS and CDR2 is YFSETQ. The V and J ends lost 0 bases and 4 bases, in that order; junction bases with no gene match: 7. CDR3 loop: CASSLGGGITYNEQFF. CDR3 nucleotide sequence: TGCGCCAGCAGCTTGGGGGGAGGGATTACGTACAATGAGCAGTTCTTC.

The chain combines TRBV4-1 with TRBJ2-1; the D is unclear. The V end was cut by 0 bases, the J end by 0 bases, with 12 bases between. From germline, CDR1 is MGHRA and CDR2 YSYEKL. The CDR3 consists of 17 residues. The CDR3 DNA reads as TGCGCCAGCAGCCAAGAAGTTTCACAGAGCTCCTACAATGAGCAGTTCTTC. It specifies CASSQEVSQSSYNEQFF.

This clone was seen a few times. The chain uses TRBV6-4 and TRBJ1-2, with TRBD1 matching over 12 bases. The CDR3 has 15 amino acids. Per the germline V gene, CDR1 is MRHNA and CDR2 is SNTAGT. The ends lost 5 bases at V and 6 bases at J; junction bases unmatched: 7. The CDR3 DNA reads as TGTGCCAGCAGTCTGGGACAGGGGGCGGTCAATGGCTACACCTTC. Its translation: CASSLGQGAVNGYTF.

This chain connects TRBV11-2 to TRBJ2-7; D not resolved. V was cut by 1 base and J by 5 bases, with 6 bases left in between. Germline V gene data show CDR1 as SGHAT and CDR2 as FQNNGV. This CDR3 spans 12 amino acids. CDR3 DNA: TGTGCCAGCAGCTTAGGAGGTCACGAGCAGTACTTC. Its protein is CASSLGGHEQYF.

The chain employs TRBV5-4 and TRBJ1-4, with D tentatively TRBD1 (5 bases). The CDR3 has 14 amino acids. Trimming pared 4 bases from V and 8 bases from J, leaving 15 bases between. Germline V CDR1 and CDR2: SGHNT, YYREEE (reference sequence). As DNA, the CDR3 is TGTGCCAGCAGCGAGGAGGGGTGGGAAGAAAAACTGTTTTTT. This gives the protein CASSEEGWEEKLFF.

CDR3 region: CASSARGGSTNEKLFF. CDR3 DNA: TGTGCCAGCAGCGCCCGCGGGGGGTCAACTAATGAAAAACTGTTTTTT. V is TRBV9 and J is TRBJ1-4; possibly TRBD1 for D (5 bases). The CDR3 loop spans 16 amino acids. Germline V gene lookup returns CDR1 SGDLS and CDR2 YYNGEE. V shed 3 bases and J shed 0 bases, with 12 bases lying between them.

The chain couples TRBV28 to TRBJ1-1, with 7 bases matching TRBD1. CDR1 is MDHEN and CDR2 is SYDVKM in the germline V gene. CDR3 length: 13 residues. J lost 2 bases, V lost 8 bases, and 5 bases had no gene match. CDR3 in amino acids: CASLDRSNTEAFF. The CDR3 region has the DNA TGTGCCAGCCTGGACAGGTCTAACACTGAAGCTTTCTTT.

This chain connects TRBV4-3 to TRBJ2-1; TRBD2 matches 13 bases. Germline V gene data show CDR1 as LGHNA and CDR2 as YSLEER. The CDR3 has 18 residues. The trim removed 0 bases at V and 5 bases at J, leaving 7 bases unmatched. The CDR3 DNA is TGCGCCAGCAGCCAAGATTTAATGGGACTAGCGGGGAACAATGAGCAGTTCTTC. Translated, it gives CASSQDLMGLAGNNEQFF.

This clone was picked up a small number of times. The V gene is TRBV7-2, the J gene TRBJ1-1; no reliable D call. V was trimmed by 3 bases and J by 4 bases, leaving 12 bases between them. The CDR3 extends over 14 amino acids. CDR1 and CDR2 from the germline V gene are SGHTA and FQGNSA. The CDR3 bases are TGTGCCAGCAGCTTTAGCGAGTCGGGCACTGAAGCTTTCTTT. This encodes CASSFSESGTEAFF.

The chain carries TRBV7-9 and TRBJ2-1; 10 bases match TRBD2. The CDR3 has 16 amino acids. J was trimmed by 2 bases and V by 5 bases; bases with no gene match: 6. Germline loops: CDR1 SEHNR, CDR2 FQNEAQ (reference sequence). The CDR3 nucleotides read TGTGCCAGCAGCCAGCCGCTAGCGGGAGCCTACAATGAGCAGTTCTTC. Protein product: CASSQPLAGAYNEQFF.

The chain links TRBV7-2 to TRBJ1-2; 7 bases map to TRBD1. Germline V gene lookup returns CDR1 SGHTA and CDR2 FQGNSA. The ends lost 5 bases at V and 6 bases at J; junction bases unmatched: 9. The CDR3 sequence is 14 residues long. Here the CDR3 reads CASSPDREPDGYTF. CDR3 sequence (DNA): TGTGCCAGCAGCCCCGACAGGGAACCGGATGGCTACACCTTC.

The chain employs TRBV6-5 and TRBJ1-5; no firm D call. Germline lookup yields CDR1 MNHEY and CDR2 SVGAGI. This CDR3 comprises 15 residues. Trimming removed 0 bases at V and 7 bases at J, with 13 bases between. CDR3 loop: CASSYSRDVRQPQHF. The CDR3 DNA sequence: TGTGCCAGCAGTTACTCACGGGATGTTCGACAGCCCCAGCATTTT.

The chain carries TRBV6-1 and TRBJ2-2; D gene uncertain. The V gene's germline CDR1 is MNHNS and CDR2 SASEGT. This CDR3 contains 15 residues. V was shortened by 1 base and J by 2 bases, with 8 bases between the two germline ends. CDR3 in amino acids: CASSEVWSNTGELFF. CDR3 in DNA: TGTGCCAGCAGTGAAGTGTGGAGCAACACCGGGGAGCTGTTTTTT.

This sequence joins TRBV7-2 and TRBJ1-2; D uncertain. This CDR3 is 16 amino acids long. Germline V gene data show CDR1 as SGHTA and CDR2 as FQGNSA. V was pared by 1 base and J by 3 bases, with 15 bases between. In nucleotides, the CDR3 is TGTGCCAGCAGCTTAGATGGGTTGCCTCGGGACTATGGCTACACCTTC. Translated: CASSLDGLPRDYGYTF.

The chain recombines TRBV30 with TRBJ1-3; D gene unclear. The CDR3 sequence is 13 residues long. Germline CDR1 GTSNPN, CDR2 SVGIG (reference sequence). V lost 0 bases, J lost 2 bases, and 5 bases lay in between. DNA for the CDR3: TGTGCCTGGAGTGTGTCCACTGGAAACACCATATATTTT. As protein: CAWSVSTGNTIYF.

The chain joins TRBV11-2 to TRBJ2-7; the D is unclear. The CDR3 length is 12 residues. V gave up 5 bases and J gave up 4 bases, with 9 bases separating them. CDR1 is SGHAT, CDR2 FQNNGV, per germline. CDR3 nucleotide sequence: TGTGCCAGCAGCGCCACGGGTTACGAGCAGTACTTC. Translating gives CASSATGYEQYF. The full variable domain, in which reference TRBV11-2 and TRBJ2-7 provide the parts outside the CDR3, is EAGVAQSPRYKIIEKRQSVAFWCNPISGHATLYWYQQILGQGPKLLIQFQNNGVVDDSQLPKDRFSAERLKGVDSTLKIQPAKLEDSAVYLCASSATGYEQYFGPGTRLTVT.

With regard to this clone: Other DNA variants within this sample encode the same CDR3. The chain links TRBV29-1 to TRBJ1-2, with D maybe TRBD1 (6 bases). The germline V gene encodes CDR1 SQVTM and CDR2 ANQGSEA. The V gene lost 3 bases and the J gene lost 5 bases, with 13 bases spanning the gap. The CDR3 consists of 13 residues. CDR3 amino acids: CSVDPQGPYGYTF. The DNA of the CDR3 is TGCAGCGTTGACCCACAGGGTCCATATGGCTACACCTTC.

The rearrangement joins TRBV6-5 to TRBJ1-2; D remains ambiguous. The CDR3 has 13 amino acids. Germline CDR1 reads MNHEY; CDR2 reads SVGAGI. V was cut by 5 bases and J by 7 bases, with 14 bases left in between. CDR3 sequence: CASSPLLGSGYTF. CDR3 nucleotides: TGTGCCAGCAGTCCCTTATTGGGGAGTGGCTACACCTTC.

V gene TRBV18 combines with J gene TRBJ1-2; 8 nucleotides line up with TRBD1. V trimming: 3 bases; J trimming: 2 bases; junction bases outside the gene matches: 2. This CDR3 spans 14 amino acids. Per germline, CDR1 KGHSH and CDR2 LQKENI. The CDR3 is CASSPDRENYGYTF. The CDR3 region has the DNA TGTGCCAGCTCACCGGACAGGGAGAACTATGGCTACACCTTC.

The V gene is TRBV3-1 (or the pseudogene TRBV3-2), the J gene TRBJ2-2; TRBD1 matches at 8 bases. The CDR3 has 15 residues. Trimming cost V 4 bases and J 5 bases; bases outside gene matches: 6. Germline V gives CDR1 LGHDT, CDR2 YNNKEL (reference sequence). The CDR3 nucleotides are TGTGCCAGCAGCCCTTCGACAGGGGCGACCGGGGAGCTGTTTTTT. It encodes CASSPSTGATGELFF.